This is a list of T cell receptor beta chains from one sample in a study of Ad26.COV2.S vaccination and SARS-CoV-2 variants. TCRdb's table, derived via immunoSEQ multiplex PCR, lists solely in-frame clones and lacks some. Of about 350,000 clones listed, about 87% are singletons. The sample consisted of peripheral blood, taken in a trial of Ad26.COV2.S vaccine versus placebo. Receptors originate from a person aged 18-65 years who received the Ad26.COV2.S COVID-19 vaccine or a placebo. The CDR3 runs from the conserved cysteine through the conserved F or W. The D gene is left open where the match is weak. Size values are once, few and many counts, or a class for expanded clones, and some rows have none.

TRBV27	TRBD2	.	TRBJ2-3	CASSFWAGAGTDTQYF
TRBV9	.	.	TRBJ2-3	CASSVLQGRDTQYF
TRBV18	.	.	TRBJ1-5	CASSLNRVQNQPQHF
TRBV7-3	.	.	TRBJ2-7	CASSLYYYEQYF
TRBV7-6	.	.	TRBJ2-7	CASSQFAGEQYF
TRBV9	.	.	TRBJ2-3	CASAYEGSPTDTQYF
TRBV30	.	.	TRBJ1-2	CAWSATDSYGYTF
TRBV15	.	.	TRBJ1-3	CATSRGGWGTGNTIYF
TRBV27	.	.	TRBJ1-1	CASSSNRPTTEAFF
TRBV5-1	.	once	TRBJ1-1	CASSLVGGQAFF
TRBV28	.	.	TRBJ1-5	CASGEGKDNQPQHF
TRBV11-3	.	.	TRBJ2-7	CASSLDGLPTLFPRTYEQYF
TRBV6-5	.	.	TRBJ1-2	CASRPGPSNYGYTF
TRBV30	.	.	TRBJ1-1	CAWSGGLGTEAFF
TRBV19	.	.	TRBJ2-7	CATQKGNYEQYF
TRBV3-1/TRBV3-2	TRBD2	once	TRBJ2-3	CASSSQPGLASDTQYF
TRBV4-3	.	.	TRBJ2-3	CASSQAGGRADTQYF
TRBV30	.	.	TRBJ2-7	CAWRDNSYEQYF
TRBV7-9	.	.	TRBJ1-1	CASSSAVNTEAFF
TRBV7-2	TRBD1	.	TRBJ2-2	CASSARVGGLSSTGELFF
TRBV5-4	TRBD2	.	TRBJ2-2	CASSLEASGTGELFF
TRBV10-3	.	.	TRBJ2-7	CAISEGGEQYF
TRBV30	TRBD1	.	TRBJ1-4	CAWSQPQGTGSEKLFF
TRBV28	TRBD1	.	TRBJ2-7	CASSSPGTASSYEQYF
TRBV4-3	.	once	TRBJ2-5	CASSQGPGETQYF
TRBV21-1	.	.	TRBJ1-3	CASSDQVLANTIYF